This T cell receptor beta chain is from a study of early T cells in non-severe SARS-CoV-2 infection. Study overall: Bulk RNA isolated from unsorted whole blood underwent sequencing; chains were not paired.

Ten or more counts support this clonotype. Its target is not known. Researchers attached unique molecular identifiers to individual cDNA molecules. From the 5' RACE reads, TCRdb called clonotypes with MiXCR, one entry per CDR3 protein. The table shows about 27,000 distinct CDR3 sequences, with roughly 4% occurring only once. The study, taken as a whole, reports: Private and CD4 specificities were missed by VDJdb matching, skewed to anti-spike CD8.

Trimming pared 4 bases from V and 2 bases from J, leaving 8 bases between. CDR1 is LNHDA, CDR2 SQIVND, per germline (reference sequence). The CDR3 contains 13 residues. The TCR comes from an adult who was a healthcare worker with PCR-confirmed SARS-CoV-2 infection or an uninfected control (not recorded which). The V call is TRBV19, the J call TRBJ2-5; D ambiguous. The sequenced sample was whole blood. The CDR3 nucleotides read TGTGCCAGTAGTAGCGCAGCTCAAGAGACCCAGTACTTC. As protein: CASSSAAQETQYF.